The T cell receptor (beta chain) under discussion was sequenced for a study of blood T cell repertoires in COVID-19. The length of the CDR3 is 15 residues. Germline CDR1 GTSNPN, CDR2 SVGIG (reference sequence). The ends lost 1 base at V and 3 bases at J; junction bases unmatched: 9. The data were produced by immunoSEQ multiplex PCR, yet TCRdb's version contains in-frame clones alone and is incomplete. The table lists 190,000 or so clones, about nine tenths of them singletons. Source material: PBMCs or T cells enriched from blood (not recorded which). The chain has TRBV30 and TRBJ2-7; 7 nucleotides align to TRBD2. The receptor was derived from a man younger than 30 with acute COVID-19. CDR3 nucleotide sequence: TGTGCCTGGAGTGCCGGTTCCGCGGGGGACTACGAGCAGTACTTC. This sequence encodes CAWSAGSAGDYEQYF.